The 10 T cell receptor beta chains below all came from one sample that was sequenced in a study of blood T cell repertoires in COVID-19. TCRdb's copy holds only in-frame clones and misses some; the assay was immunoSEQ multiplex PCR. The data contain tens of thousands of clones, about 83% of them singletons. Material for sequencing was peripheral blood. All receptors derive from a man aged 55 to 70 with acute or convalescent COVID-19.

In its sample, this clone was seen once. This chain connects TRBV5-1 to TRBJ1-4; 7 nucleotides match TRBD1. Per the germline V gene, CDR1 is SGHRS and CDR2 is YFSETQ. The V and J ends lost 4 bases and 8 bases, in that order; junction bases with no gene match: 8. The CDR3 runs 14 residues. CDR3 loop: CASSPTGMEEKLFF. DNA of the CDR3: TGCGCCAGCAGCCCGACAGGGATGGAGGAAAAACTGTTTTTT.

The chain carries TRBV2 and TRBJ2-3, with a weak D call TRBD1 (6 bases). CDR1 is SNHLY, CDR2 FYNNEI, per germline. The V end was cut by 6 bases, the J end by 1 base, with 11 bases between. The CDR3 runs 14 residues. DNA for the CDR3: TGTGCCAGCAGCAGGGGAATGGGCACAGATACGCAGTATTTT. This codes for CASSRGMGTDTQYF.

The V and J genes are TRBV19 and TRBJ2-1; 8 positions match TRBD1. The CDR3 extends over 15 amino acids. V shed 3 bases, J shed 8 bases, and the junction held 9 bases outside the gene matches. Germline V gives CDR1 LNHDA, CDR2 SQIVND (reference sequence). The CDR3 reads CASSIWTGRGDEQFF. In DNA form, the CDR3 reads TGTGCCAGTAGTATTTGGACAGGGCGAGGGGATGAGCAGTTCTTC.

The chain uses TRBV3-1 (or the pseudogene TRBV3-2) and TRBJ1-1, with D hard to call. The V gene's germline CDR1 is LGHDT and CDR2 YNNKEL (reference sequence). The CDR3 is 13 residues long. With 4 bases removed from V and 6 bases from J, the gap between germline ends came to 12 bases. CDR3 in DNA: TGTGCCAGCAGCCTGACTGCGCTTTCTGAAGCTTTCTTT. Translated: CASSLTALSEAFF.

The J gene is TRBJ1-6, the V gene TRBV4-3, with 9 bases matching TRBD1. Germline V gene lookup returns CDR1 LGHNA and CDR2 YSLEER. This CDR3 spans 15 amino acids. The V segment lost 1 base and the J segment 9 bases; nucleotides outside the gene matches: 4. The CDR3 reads CASSQVHRGLSPLHF. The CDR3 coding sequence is TGCGCCAGCAGCCAAGTGCACAGGGGGCTTTCACCCCTCCACTTT.

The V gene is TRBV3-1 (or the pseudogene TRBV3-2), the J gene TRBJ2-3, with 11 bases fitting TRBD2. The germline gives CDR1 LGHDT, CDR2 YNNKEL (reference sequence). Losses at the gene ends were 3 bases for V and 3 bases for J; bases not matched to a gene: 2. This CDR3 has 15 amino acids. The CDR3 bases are TGTGCCAGCAGCCAGACTAGCGGGGAAACAGATACGCAGTATTTT. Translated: CASSQTSGETDTQYF.

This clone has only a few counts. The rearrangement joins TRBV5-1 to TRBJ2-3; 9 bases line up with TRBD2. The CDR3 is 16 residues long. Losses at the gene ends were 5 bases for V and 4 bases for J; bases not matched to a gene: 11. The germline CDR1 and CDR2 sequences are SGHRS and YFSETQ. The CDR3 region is CASRGGGALSPDTQYF. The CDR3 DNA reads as TGCGCCAGCAGGGGCGGGGGGGCCTTAAGCCCAGATACGCAGTATTTT. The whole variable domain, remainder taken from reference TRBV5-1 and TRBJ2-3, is KAGVTQTPRYLIKTRGQQVTLSCSPISGHRSVSWYQQTPGQGLQFLFEYFSETQRNKGNFPGRFSGRQFSNSRSEMNVSTLELGDSALYLCASRGGGALSPDTQYFGPGTRLTVL.

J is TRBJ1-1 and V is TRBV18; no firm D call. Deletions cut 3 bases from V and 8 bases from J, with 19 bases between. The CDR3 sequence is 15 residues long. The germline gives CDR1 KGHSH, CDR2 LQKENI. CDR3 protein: CASSPQNGREAEAFF. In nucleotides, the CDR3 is TGTGCCAGCTCACCCCAGAATGGCAGAGAGGCCGAAGCTTTCTTT.

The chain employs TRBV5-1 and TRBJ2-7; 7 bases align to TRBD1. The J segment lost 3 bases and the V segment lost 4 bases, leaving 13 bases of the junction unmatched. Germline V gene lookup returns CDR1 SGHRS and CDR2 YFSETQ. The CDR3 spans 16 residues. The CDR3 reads CASSQIRTGPFYEQYF. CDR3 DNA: TGCGCCAGCAGCCAAATCAGGACAGGCCCCTTCTACGAGCAGTACTTC.

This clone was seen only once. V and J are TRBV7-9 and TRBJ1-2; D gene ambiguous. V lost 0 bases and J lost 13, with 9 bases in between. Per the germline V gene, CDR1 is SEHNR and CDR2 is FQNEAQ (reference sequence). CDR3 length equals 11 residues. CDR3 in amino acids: CASSLAPGSTF. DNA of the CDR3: TGTGCCAGCAGCTTAGCGCCTGGGAGCACCTTC.